This T cell receptor (beta chain) was obtained from a study of T-cell memory formation after mild COVID-19. This clonotype showed up many times. Its antigen remains unknown. The length of the CDR3 is 13 residues. Germline V gene lookup returns CDR1 LGHNA and CDR2 YNFKEQ. V was trimmed by 0 bases and J by 7 bases, leaving 4 bases between them. TCR alpha and TCR beta cDNA libraries with sample barcodes and UMIs came from 5'RACE using constant-segment primers. TCRdb re-called the 5' RACE reads through MiXCR, storing one row per CDR3 protein. This sample yields roughly 160,000 distinct CDR3 sequences, of which around 10% are seen a single time; less than 4% belongs to the top ten. Study results and caveats: CD4/CD8 balance held among clones contracting day 15 to 85, and later expanders leaned CD4+. The authors left the SARS-CoV-2 specificity of second-wave clones peaking on day 37 unconfirmed. Contracting CD4+ clones sat mainly in CM and EM; CD8+ in EMRA.

The chain employs TRBV4-2 and TRBJ1-6; D uncertain. The specimen sequenced was PBMCs or a T cell subset sorted from them (not recorded which). The sequence derives from a man aged 18 to 30 who had mild COVID-19 (a few samples of this study predate the infection). Cell type and time point are not known. DNA of the CDR3: TGTGCCAGCAGCCAAGATCGGAATTCACCCCTCCACTTT. Translation gives CASSQDRNSPLHF.